These 8 T cell receptor beta chains share one sample of origin, sequenced in a study of blood T cell repertoires in COVID-19. Libraries were prepared by immunoSEQ multiplex PCR; TCRdb keeps only in-frame clonotypes and omits some of them. The table shows some 74,000 clones, with roughly 84% occurring only once. Sequences were obtained from peripheral blood. All receptors derive from a woman aged 45-65 years with acute or convalescent COVID-19.

The chain joins TRBV25-1 to TRBJ1-4, with D perhaps matching TRBD1 (5 bases). Germline CDR1 is MGHDK and CDR2 is SYGVNS. The V end lost 3 bases, the J end lost 0 bases, and 8 bases lay between the germline ends. The CDR3 runs to 15 residues. The CDR3 loop reads CASSDRQTTNEKLFF. In DNA, the CDR3 is TGTGCCAGCAGTGACCGACAGACAACTAATGAAAAACTGTTTTTT.

The chain carries TRBV6-5 and TRBJ1-4; 7 bases match TRBD1. This CDR3 comprises 14 residues. Germline V gene sequence: CDR1 MNHEY, CDR2 SVGAGI. J lost 2 bases, V lost 7 bases, and 4 bases had no gene match. The CDR3: CASTPGQTNEKLFF. The CDR3 DNA follows: TGTGCCAGCACCCCGGGACAGACTAATGAAAAACTGTTTTTT.

The CDR3 nucleotides read TGTGCCAGCTTAGGGGTCTCGTACAATGAGCAGTTCTTC. Translated, it gives CASLGVSYNEQFF. V and J are TRBV7-9 and TRBJ2-1; possible D gene TRBD1, 5 bases. The CDR3 spans 13 residues. Trimming pared 8 bases from V and 4 bases from J, leaving 12 bases between. Germline loops: CDR1 SEHNR, CDR2 FQNEAQ (reference sequence).

The rearrangement uses TRBV5-5 and TRBJ2-6; tentative D call: TRBD1 (6 bases). V shed 0 bases and J shed 1 base, with 8 bases lying between them. Per the germline V gene, CDR1 is SGHKS and CDR2 is YYEKEE (reference sequence). The CDR3 extends over 16 amino acids. CDR3 DNA sequence: TGTGCCAGCAGCTTGGTCGGACAGTCTGGGGCCAACGTCCTGACTTTC. It codes for CASSLVGQSGANVLTF.

V usage is TRBV18 and J usage is TRBJ2-4, with D possibly matching TRBD2 (6 bases). Per germline, CDR1 KGHSH and CDR2 LQKENI. The CDR3 runs to 16 residues. Trimming removed 0 bases at V and 8 bases at J, with 17 bases between. Written as DNA, the CDR3 is TGTGCCAGCTCACCACCGGGGGGTACGCAGGGTGACATTCAGTACTTC. This encodes CASSPPGGTQGDIQYF.

The chain has TRBV9 and TRBJ1-4; perhaps TRBD1 as D (5 bases). The germline CDR1 and CDR2 sequences are SGDLS and YYNGEE. The CDR3 is 15 residues long. V lost 3 bases and J lost 6, with 15 bases in between. Here the CDR3 DNA reads TGTGCCAGCAGCGCCAGAGATGGGGGGGATGAAAAACTGTTTTTT. Protein sequence: CASSARDGGDEKLFF. The variable domain in full, with the rest retrieved from reference TRBV9 and TRBJ1-4, is DSGVTQTPKHLITATGQRVTLRCSPRSGDLSVYWYQQSLDQGLQFLIQYYNGEERAKGNILERFSAQQFPDLHSELNLSSLELGDSALYFCASSARDGGDEKLFFGSGTQLSVL.

This rearrangement joins TRBV5-1 to TRBJ2-3; D gene uncertain. V was pared by 1 base and J by 2 bases, with 8 bases between. The CDR3 is 14 amino acids. Germline loops: CDR1 SGHRS, CDR2 YFSETQ. This CDR3 is CASSLSVDTDTQYF. The DNA of the CDR3 is TGCGCCAGCAGCTTGTCCGTAGACACAGATACGCAGTATTTT.

The J gene is TRBJ2-1, the V gene TRBV7-2; 8 bases map to TRBD1. The ends lost 5 bases at V and 6 bases at J; junction bases unmatched: 12. Germline values: CDR1 SGHTA, CDR2 FQGNSA. The length of the CDR3 is 16 residues. CDR3 amino acids: CASSDGRRTGLNEQFF. The CDR3 DNA reads TGTGCCAGCAGCGACGGAAGGAGGACAGGGCTCAATGAGCAGTTCTTC.